Here is one T cell receptor beta chain with its context. Its specificity is not known. Healthy bone marrow donors supplied every sample. This sample is part of a study of cytomegalovirus exposure and HLA in healthy donors. Study results and caveats: Available immune exposure information covered CMV serostatus only. The study found most TCR sequences rare, yet found some public TCRs in many donors. As confirmed in vitro, a few CMV-associated chains were specific for CMV antigens.

Trimming removed 7 bases at V and 2 bases at J, with 11 bases between. This CDR3 region has 13 residues. Germline-derived CDR1 and CDR2 are SNHLY and FYNNEI. Amplification used 60 Vbeta primers and 13 Jbeta primers. The repertoire was sequenced with immunoSEQ multiplex PCR; TCRdb's copy has only in-frame clones and lacks some. The repertoire holds about 120,000 clones, with 70% to 80% as singletons. Specimen: PBMCs. This rearrangement joins TRBV2 to TRBJ2-5; D possibly corresponds to TRBD1 (5 bases). This sequence was found in a woman in her thirties or forties in good health and CMV-seropositive. The CDR3 DNA sequence: TGTGCCAGCACCCTAAACAGGCAAGAGACCCAGTACTTC. Protein: CASTLNRQETQYF.